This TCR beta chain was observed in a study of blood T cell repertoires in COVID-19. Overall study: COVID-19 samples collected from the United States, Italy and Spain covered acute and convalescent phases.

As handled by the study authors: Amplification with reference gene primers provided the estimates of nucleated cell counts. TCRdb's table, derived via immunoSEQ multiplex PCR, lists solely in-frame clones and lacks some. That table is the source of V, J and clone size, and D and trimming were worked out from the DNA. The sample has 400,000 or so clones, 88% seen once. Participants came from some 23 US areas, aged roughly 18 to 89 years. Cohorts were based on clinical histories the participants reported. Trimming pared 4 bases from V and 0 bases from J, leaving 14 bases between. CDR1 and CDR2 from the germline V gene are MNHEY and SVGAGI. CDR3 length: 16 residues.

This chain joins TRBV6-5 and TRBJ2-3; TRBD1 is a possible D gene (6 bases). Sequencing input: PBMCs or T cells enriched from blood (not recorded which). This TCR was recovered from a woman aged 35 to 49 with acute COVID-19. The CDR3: CASSSRTVTSTDTQYF. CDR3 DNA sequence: TGTGCCAGCAGTTCCAGGACAGTCACTAGCACAGATACGCAGTATTTT.